The rows below give T cell receptor beta chains drawn from one sample of a study of CD8 T cells in ankylosing spondylitis. TCRdb analysed the 5' RACE reads with MiXCR anew, one entry per CDR3 protein. Here the sample spans about 360,000 distinct CDR3 sequences, roughly 22% being singletons. Sequencing used blood, either unsorted or a sorted T cell fraction (not recorded which). Receptors were obtained from a male donor with ankylosing spondylitis or in good health (not recorded which). Both conserved end residues are part of each CDR3. A D gene is named only where the DNA matches it firmly. Only part of the rows carry a size: once, few, many, or a class if the clone is expanded.

clone_size: many; v_call: TRBV7-9; j_call: TRBJ2-7; d_call: -; cdr3_nt: TGTGCCAGCAGCCAAAAGGTGGACGAGCAGTACTTC; cdr3_aa: CASSQKVDEQYF
clone_size: few; v_call: TRBV12-3/TRBV12-4; j_call: TRBJ2-7; d_call: -; cdr3_nt: TGTGCCAGCAGTTTAGGCGTCAGGGGGGTCTCCGAGCAGTACTTC; cdr3_aa: CASSLGVRGVSEQYF
clone_size: -; v_call: TRBV5-1; j_call: TRBJ2-3; d_call: TRBD2; cdr3_nt: TGCGCCAGCGGAGGGGTTAGCGGGGGGATCTTCGGGCAGTATTTT; cdr3_aa: CASGGVSGGIFGQYF
clone_size: many; v_call: TRBV4-1; j_call: TRBJ2-1; d_call: -; cdr3_nt: TGCGCCAGCAGCCAAGATCCCGGCAACAATGAGCAGTTCTTC; cdr3_aa: CASSQDPGNNEQFF
clone_size: -; v_call: TRBV5-5; j_call: TRBJ2-5; d_call: TRBD1; cdr3_nt: TGTGCCAGCAACGAACAGGGGCTCAGGGAGACCCAGTACTTC; cdr3_aa: CASNEQGLRETQYF
clone_size: -; v_call: TRBV6-2/TRBV6-3; j_call: TRBJ2-1; d_call: TRBD2; cdr3_nt: TGTGCCAGCAGTTACGGGCTAGCGGGCAATGAGCAGTTCTTC; cdr3_aa: CASSYGLAGNEQFF
clone_size: -; v_call: TRBV30; j_call: TRBJ2-1; d_call: -; cdr3_nt: TGTGCCTGGAGTGCACAGGGCGATGAGCAGTTCTTC; cdr3_aa: CAWSAQGDEQFF
clone_size: many; v_call: TRBV29-1; j_call: TRBJ2-7; d_call: TRBD1; cdr3_nt: TGCAGCGTTGATCCCGGGACAGGGGCCCACGAGCAGTACTTC; cdr3_aa: CSVDPGTGAHEQYF
clone_size: few; v_call: TRBV25-1; j_call: TRBJ1-2; d_call: TRBD1; cdr3_nt: TGTGCCAGCAGGGACGGACAGGGGGCGGGTGGCTACACCTTC; cdr3_aa: CASRDGQGAGGYTF
clone_size: once; v_call: TRBV20-1; j_call: TRBJ2-1; d_call: TRBD2; cdr3_nt: TGCAGTGCTAGAGAGGGGATAGCGGGCCGCATTAGGAATGAGCAGTTCTTC; cdr3_aa: CSAREGIAGRIRNEQFF
clone_size: -; v_call: TRBV4-2; j_call: TRBJ2-7; d_call: -; cdr3_nt: TGTGCCAGCAGCCAAGGGGACTCGGGGTACGAGCAGTACTTC; cdr3_aa: CASSQGDSGYEQYF
clone_size: -; v_call: TRBV7-9; j_call: TRBJ2-1; d_call: -; cdr3_nt: TGTGCCAGCTCCGTACTAGTCTACAATGAGCAGTTCTTC; cdr3_aa: CASSVLVYNEQFF
clone_size: few; v_call: TRBV29-1; j_call: TRBJ2-7; d_call: -; cdr3_nt: TGCAGCGTTCCCGACGGTCTGGGGGAGCAGTACTTC; cdr3_aa: CSVPDGLGEQYF
clone_size: -; v_call: TRBV10-3; j_call: TRBJ2-7; d_call: TRBD2; cdr3_nt: TGTGCCATTCGGCGGGGGAGCTCCTACGAGCAGTACTTC; cdr3_aa: CAIRRGSSYEQYF
clone_size: -; v_call: TRBV15; j_call: TRBJ1-1; d_call: -; cdr3_nt: TGTGCCACCAGCAGAGATTCTGGAGACACTGAAGCTTTCTTT; cdr3_aa: CATSRDSGDTEAFF
clone_size: few; v_call: TRBV7-9; j_call: TRBJ1-1; d_call: -; cdr3_nt: TGTGCCAGCGAGGGATCGGCTGAAGCTTTCTTT; cdr3_aa: CASEGSAEAFF
clone_size: -; v_call: TRBV7-9; j_call: TRBJ2-3; d_call: -; cdr3_nt: TGTGCCAACAGCCGGGGCGGCGGCACAGATACGCAGTATTTT; cdr3_aa: CANSRGGGTDTQYF
clone_size: few; v_call: TRBV12-3/TRBV12-4; j_call: TRBJ2-5; d_call: TRBD1; cdr3_nt: TGTGCCAGCAGTTTGCCGACAGGGGATCGAGAGACCCAGTACTTC; cdr3_aa: CASSLPTGDRETQYF
clone_size: few; v_call: TRBV6-1; j_call: TRBJ2-5; d_call: TRBD2; cdr3_nt: TGTGCCAGCAGTCTCGGGGGGGGTGAGCAAGAGACCCAGTACTTC; cdr3_aa: CASSLGGGEQETQYF
clone_size: few; v_call: TRBV7-9; j_call: TRBJ2-3; d_call: -; cdr3_nt: TGTGCCAGCAGCTTCGAAGTGTATACGCAGTATTTT; cdr3_aa: CASSFEVYTQYF
clone_size: few; v_call: TRBV28; j_call: TRBJ2-7; d_call: -; cdr3_nt: TGTGCCAGCTCACCGGGAGACCTCTACGAGCAGTACTTC; cdr3_aa: CASSPGDLYEQYF
clone_size: many; v_call: TRBV4-2; j_call: TRBJ1-1; d_call: -; cdr3_nt: TGTGCCAGCAGCCAACTCGGGACAAACACTGAAGCTTTCTTT; cdr3_aa: CASSQLGTNTEAFF
clone_size: few; v_call: TRBV2; j_call: TRBJ2-1; d_call: -; cdr3_nt: TGTGCCAGACAGAGGGACTCGATCGTCTACAATGAGCAGTTCTTC; cdr3_aa: CARQRDSIVYNEQFF
clone_size: -; v_call: TRBV20-1; j_call: TRBJ2-2; d_call: TRBD2; cdr3_nt: TGCAGTGCTAGAGATAGCGGGCTAGGGACCGGGGAGCTGTTTTTT; cdr3_aa: CSARDSGLGTGELFF
clone_size: few; v_call: TRBV29-1; j_call: TRBJ2-1; d_call: -; cdr3_nt: TGCAGCGTTATTGGACAGTTCTCCTACAATGAGCAGTTCTTC; cdr3_aa: CSVIGQFSYNEQFF
clone_size: few; v_call: TRBV20-1; j_call: TRBJ2-2; d_call: -; cdr3_nt: TGCAGTGCTCCCCCAGACACGAACACCGGGGAGCTGTTTTTT; cdr3_aa: CSAPPDTNTGELFF
clone_size: few; v_call: TRBV7-9; j_call: TRBJ1-2; d_call: -; cdr3_nt: TGTGCCAGCAGCCGAGATGGCTACACCTTC; cdr3_aa: CASSRDGYTF
clone_size: -; v_call: TRBV10-3; j_call: TRBJ2-3; d_call: TRBD2; cdr3_nt: TGTGCCATCGCGGGGGGACTCCGCACAGATACGCAGTATTTT; cdr3_aa: CAIAGGLRTDTQYF